This T cell receptor (beta chain) was profiled in a study of T cells in tuberculosis. Clones were sequenced by immunoSEQ multiplex PCR, and TCRdb holds only the in-frame ones, with some missing. The sample shows tens of thousands of clones, about nine tenths of them seen only once. The length of the CDR3 is 15 residues. V was cut by 5 bases and J by 5 bases, with 18 bases left in between. From germline, CDR1 is LNHDA and CDR2 SQIVND (reference sequence). Sorting used thawed, overnight-rested PBMC stained with anti-CD3, a viability dye and GMM-loaded CD1B tetramer. CD1B tetramers were loaded with Rhodococcus equi-derived C32 glucose monomycolate. CD14-expressing monocytes were removed from PBMC before cryopreservation and sorting.

The sequenced sample consisted of CD1b-GMM tetramer-negative cells sorted from PBMCs. The chain employs TRBV19 and TRBJ1-1; D is perhaps TRBD1 (5 bases). The receptor's source is an adult woman with latent tuberculosis. CDR3 in DNA: TGTGCCAGTAGTTTCGCCGACCGGGGGGTAACTGAAGCTTTCTTT. Amino acid sequence: CASSFADRGVTEAFF.